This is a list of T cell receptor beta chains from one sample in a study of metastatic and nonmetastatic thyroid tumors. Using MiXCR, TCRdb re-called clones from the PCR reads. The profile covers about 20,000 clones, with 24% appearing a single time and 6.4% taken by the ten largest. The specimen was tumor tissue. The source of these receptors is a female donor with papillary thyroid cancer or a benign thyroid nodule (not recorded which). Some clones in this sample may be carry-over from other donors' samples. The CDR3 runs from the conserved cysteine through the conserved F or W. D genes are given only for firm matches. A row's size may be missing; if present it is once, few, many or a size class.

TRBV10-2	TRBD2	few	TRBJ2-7	CSSSGGGLAGDEQYF	TGCTCTAGCAGTGGGGGGGGACTAGCGGGAGACGAGCAGTACTTC
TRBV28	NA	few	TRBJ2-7	CAIGFGRDEQYF	TGTGCCATCGGTTTCGGGAGAGACGAGCAGTACTTC
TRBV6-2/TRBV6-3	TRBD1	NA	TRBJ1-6	CASSYTTGSDSPLHF	TGTGCCAGCAGTTACACGACAGGGTCGGATTCACCCCTCCACTTT
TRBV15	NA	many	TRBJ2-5	CESLETQYF	TGTGAGTCTCTCGAGACCCAGTACTTC
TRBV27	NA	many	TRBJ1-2	CASSSPGGAVTNYGYTF	TGTGCCAGCAGTTCTCCGGGAGGGGCCGTAACTAACTATGGCTACACCTTC
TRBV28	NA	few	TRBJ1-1	CASSFGGGTEAFF	TGTGCCAGCAGTTTCGGCGGGGGCACTGAAGCTTTCTTT
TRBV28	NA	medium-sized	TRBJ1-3	CASSLRDSSGNTIYF	TGTGCCAGCAGTTTAAGGGACTCCTCTGGAAACACCATATATTTT
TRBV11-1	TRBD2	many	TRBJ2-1	CASSRGGSSYNEQFF	TGTGCCAGCAGCCGGGGGGGGAGCTCCTACAATGAGCAGTTCTTC
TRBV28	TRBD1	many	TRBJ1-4	CASSPGTGVFNEKLFF	TGTGCCAGCAGTCCCGGGACAGGGGTCTTCAATGAAAAACTGTTTTTT
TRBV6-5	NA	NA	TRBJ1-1	CASSYHKNTEAFF	TGTGCCAGCAGTTATCACAAGAACACTGAAGCTTTCTTT
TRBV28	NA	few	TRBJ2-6	CASSSPMWDSGSNVLTF	TGTGCCAGCAGTTCACCTATGTGGGACTCTGGGTCCAACGTCCTGACTTTC
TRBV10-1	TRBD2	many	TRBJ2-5	CASSEVSSGTQETQYF	TGCGCCAGCAGTGAGGTGTCTAGCGGGACCCAAGAGACCCAGTACTTC
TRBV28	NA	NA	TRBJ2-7	CASSLSGPPGEQYF	TGTGCCAGCAGTTTGTCCGGTCCCCCGGGCGAGCAGTACTTC
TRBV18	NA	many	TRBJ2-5	CASSPSGAGWPQETQYF	TGTGCCAGCTCACCAAGTGGCGCGGGATGGCCACAAGAGACCCAGTACTTC
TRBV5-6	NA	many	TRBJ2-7	CASSLSERIEDEQYF	TGTGCCAGCAGCTTGAGCGAGAGGATTGAGGACGAGCAGTACTTC
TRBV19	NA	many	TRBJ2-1	CASSSLAGSYNEQFF	TGTGCCAGTAGTAGTCTGGCGGGCTCCTACAATGAGCAGTTCTTC
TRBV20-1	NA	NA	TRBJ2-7	CSAGGSLSYEQYF	TGCAGTGCAGGCGGGTCGCTTTCCTACGAGCAGTACTTC
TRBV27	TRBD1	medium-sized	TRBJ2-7	CASRSPGTGHYEQYF	TGTGCCAGCAGATCCCCCGGGACAGGACACTACGAGCAGTACTTC
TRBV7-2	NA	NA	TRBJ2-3	CASSPTGYTQYF	TGTGCCAGCAGCCCTACAGGGTATACGCAGTATTTT
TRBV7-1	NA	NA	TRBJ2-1	CASSSRALAQGSSYNEQFF	TGTGCCAGCAGCTCCCGTGCCCTTGCTCAGGGGAGTTCCTACAATGAGCAGTTCTTC
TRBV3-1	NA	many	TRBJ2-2	CASSQFTRNTGELFF	TGTGCCAGCAGCCAATTTACGCGGAACACCGGGGAGCTGTTTTTT
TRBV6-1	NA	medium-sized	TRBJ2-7	CASSSRDGGYYEQYF	TGTGCCAGCAGTTCCCGGGACGGAGGATACTACGAGCAGTACTTC
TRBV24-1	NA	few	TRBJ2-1	CATSDFRYDQFF	TGTGCCACCAGTGATTTTCGTTATGATCAGTTCTTC
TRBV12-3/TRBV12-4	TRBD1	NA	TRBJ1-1	CASSTGQSRNTEDFF	TGTGCCAGCAGCACGGGACAGTCCCGGAACACTGAAGATTTCTTT
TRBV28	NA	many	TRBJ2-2	CAISRRGVWGGELFF	TGTGCCATCTCAAGAAGGGGGGTCTGGGGAGGGGAGCTGTTTTTT
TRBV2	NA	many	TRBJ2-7	CASSRTGGAYEQYF	TGTGCCAGCAGTAGAACAGGGGGGGCCTACGAGCAGTACTTC
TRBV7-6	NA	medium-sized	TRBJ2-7	CASSLEGGHTYEQYF	TGTGCCAGCAGCTTAGAAGGGGGTCACACCTACGAGCAGTACTTC
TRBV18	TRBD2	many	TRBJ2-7	CASSTTSGTSSYEQYF	TGTGCCAGCTCGACAACTAGCGGGACGAGCTCCTACGAGCAGTACTTC
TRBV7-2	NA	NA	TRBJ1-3	CASSLLGRGNTIYF	TGTGCCAGCAGCTTACTAGGCAGAGGAAACACCATATATTTT
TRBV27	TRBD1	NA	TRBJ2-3	CASCFRGLGSDTQYF	TGTGCCAGCTGTTTCAGGGGGCTGGGATCAGATACGCAGTATTTT
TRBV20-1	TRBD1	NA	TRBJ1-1	CSAVDRGLGNTEAFF	TGCAGTGCTGTAGACAGGGGGCTTGGGAACACTGAAGCTTTCTTT
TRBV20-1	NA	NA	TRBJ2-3	CSADVITDTQYF	TGCAGTGCGGACGTAATCACAGATACGCAGTATTTT
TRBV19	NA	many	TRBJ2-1	CASSMSGRPYNEQFF	TGTGCCAGTAGTATGTCCGGGAGACCTTACAATGAGCAGTTCTTC
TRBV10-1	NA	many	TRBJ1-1	CASKAGLNTEAFF	TGCGCCAGCAAGGCAGGGTTGAACACTGAAGCTTTCTTT
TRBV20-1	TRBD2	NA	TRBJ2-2	CSAWTSGRAGELFF	TGCAGTGCATGGACTAGCGGGAGGGCCGGGGAGCTGTTTTTT
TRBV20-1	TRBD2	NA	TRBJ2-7	CSAYSGMSRSSYEQYF	TGCAGTGCTTATAGCGGGATGAGTCGTTCATCCTACGAGCAGTACTTC
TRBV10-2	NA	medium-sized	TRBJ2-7	CASSESGSLSYEQYF	TGCGCCAGCAGTGAGTCGGGATCGCTCTCCTACGAGCAGTACTTC
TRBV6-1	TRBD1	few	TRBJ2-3	CASSGDRVRTDTQYF	TGTGCCAGCAGTGGGGACAGGGTTAGAACAGATACGCAGTATTTT
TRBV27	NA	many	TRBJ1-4	CASSRRDGNEKLFF	TGTGCCAGCAGTCGCCGGGATGGTAACGAAAAACTGTTTTTT
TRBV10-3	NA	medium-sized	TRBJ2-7	CAISEGSAQYF	TGTGCCATCAGTGAGGGATCTGCGCAGTACTTC
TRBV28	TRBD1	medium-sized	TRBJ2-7	CASSPQGAGYEQYF	TGTGCCAGCAGTCCCCAGGGGGCCGGGTACGAGCAGTACTTC
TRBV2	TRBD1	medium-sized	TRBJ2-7	CASSEARGSSYEQYF	TGTGCCAGCAGTGAGGCCAGGGGGAGCTCCTACGAGCAGTACTTC
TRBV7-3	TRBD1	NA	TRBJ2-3	CASSLTGGKDTRYF	TGTGCCAGCAGCTTAACAGGGGGCAAAGATACGCGGTATTTT
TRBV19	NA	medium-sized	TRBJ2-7	CASSRKIFSYEQYF	TGTGCCAGTAGTCGAAAGATTTTCTCCTACGAGCAGTACTTC
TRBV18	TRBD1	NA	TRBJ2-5	CASSPRQGVETQYF	TGTGCCAGCTCACCGAGACAGGGTGTAGAGACCCAGTACTTC
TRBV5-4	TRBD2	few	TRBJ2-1	CASSSRLAGDYEQFF	TGTGCCAGCAGCTCTAGACTAGCGGGCGATTATGAGCAGTTCTTC
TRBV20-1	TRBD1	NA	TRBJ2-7	CSARDDGDRTYEQYF	TGCAGTGCTAGAGATGATGGGGACAGGACCTACGAGCAGTACTTC
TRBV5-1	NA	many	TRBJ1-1	CASSLSGERASEAFF	TGCGCCAGCAGCTTGAGCGGGGAACGAGCTTCTGAAGCTTTCTTT
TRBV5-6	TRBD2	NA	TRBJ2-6	CASSLDAGAGANVLTF	TGTGCCAGCAGCTTGGATGCGGGGGCTGGGGCCAACGTCCTGACTTTC
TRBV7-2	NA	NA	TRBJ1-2	CASSLGVYYGYTF	TGTGCCAGCAGCTTAGGGGTCTACTATGGCTACACCTTC
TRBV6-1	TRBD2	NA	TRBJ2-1	CTSSVIQTSGYNEQFF	TGTACCAGCAGTGTAATCCAGACTAGCGGATACAATGAGCAGTTCTTC
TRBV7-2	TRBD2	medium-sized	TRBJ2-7	CASSFSLAGADEQYF	TGTGCCAGCAGCTTCTCTCTAGCGGGAGCCGACGAGCAGTACTTC